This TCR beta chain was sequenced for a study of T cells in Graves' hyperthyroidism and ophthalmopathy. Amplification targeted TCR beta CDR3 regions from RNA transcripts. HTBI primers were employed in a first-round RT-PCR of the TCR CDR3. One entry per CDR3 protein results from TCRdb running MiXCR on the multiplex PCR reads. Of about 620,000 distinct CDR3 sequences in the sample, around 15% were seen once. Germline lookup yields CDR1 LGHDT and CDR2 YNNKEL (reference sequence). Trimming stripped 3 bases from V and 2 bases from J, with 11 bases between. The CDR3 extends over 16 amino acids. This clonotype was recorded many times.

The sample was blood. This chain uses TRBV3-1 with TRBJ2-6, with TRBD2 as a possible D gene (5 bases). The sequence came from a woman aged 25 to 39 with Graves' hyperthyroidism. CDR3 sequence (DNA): TGTGCCAGCAGCCAGAGAGGGCGGACTGGGGCCAACGTCCTGACTTTC. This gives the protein CASSQRGRTGANVLTF.